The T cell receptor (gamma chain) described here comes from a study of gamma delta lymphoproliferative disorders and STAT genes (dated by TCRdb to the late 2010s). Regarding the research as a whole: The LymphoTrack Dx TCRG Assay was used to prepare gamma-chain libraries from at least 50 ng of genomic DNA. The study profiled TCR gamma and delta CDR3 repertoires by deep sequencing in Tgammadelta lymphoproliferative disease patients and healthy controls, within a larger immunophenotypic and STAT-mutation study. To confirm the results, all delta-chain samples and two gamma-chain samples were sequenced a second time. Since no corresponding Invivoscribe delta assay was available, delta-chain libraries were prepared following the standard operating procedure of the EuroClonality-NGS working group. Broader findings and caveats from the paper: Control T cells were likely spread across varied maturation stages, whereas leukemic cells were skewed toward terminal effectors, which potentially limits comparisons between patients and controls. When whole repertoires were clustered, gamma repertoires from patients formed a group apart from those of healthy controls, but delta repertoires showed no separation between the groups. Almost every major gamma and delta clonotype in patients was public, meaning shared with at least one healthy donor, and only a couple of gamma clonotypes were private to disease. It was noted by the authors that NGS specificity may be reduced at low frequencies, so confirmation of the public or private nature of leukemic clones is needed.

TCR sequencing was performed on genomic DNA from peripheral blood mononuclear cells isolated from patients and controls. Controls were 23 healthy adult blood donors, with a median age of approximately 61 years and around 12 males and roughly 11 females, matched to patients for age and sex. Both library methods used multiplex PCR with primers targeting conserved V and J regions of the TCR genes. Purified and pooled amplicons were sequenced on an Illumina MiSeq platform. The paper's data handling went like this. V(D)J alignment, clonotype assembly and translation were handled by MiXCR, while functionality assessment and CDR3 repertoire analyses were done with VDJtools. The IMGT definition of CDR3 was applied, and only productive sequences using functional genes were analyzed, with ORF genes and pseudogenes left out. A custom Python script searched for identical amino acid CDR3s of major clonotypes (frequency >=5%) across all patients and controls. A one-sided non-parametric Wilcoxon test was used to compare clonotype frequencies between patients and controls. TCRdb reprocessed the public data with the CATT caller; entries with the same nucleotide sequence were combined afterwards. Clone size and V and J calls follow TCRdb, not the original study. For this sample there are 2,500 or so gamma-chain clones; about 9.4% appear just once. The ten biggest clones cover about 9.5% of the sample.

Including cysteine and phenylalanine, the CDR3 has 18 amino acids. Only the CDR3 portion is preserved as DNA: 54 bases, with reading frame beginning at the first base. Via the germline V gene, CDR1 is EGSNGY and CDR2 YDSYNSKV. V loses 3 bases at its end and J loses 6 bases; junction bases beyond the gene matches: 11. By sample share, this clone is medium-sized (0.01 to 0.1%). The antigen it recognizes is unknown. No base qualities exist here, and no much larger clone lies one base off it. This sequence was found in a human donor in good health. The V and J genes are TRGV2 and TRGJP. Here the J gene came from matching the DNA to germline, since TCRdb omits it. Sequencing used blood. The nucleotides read TGTGCCACCTGGGACTTGGGCCGGGGAGAGTTGGGCAAAAAAATCAAGGTATTT. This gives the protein CATWDLGRGELGKKIKVF.